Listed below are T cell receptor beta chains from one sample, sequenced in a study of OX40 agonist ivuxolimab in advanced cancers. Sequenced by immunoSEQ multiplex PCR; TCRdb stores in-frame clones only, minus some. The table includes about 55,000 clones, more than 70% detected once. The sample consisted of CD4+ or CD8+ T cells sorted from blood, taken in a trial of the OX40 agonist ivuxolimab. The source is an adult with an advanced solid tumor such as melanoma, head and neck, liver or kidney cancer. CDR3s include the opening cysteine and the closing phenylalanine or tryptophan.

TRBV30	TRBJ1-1	CAWSVKVPNTEAFF
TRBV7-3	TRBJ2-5	CASSLKKGRDEETQYF
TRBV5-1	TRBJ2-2	CASSRDRGHGELFF
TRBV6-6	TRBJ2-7	CASSLGRVKISYEQYF
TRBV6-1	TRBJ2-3	CASSAGGRAFTDTQYF
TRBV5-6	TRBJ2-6	CASSLTGTGANVLTF
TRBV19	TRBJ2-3	CASSSGTSALSSTDTQYF
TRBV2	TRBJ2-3	CASSEARASGSTDTQYF
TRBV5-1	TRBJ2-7	CASSLAAYSYEQYF
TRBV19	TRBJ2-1	CASSILTGQGANEQFF